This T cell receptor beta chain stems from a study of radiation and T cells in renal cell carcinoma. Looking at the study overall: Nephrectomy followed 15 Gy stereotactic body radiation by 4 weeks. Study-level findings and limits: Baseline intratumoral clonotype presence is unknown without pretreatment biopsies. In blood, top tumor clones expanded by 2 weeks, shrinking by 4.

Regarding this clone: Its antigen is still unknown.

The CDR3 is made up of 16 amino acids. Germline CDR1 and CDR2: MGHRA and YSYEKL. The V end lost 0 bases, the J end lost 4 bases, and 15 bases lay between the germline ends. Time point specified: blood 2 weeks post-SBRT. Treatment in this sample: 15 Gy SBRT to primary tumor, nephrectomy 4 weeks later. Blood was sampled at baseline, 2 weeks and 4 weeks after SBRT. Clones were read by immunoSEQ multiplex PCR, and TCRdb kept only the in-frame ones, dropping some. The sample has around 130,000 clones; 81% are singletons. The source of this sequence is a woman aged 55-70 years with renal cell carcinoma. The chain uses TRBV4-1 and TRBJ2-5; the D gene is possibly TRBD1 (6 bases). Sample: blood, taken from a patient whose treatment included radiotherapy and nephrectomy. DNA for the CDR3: TGCGCCAGCAGCCAAGACTACAGGGATTCAAGAGAGACCCAGTACTTC. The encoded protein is CASSQDYRDSRETQYF.